These 8 T cell receptor beta chains came from one sample sequenced in a study of cytomegalovirus exposure and HLA in healthy donors. The PCR ran on 60 Vbeta and 13 Jbeta primers. Assay used: immunoSEQ multiplex PCR; TCRdb lists only in-frame clones, some missing. The sample lists roughly 130,000 clones; 66% were seen once. Material for sequencing was PBMCs. The receptors here all came from a woman aged 55-75 years in good health and CMV-seronegative.

As for this clone: Other DNA sequences in the sample encode the same CDR3. This chain links TRBV6-1 with TRBJ1-2; D may be TRBD1 (6 bases). CDR3 length: 13 residues. V was trimmed by 4 bases and J by 10 bases, leaving 16 bases between them. Per germline, CDR1 MNHNS and CDR2 SASEGT. As DNA, the CDR3 is TGTGCCAGCAGTGTGGGACCCCCAGGGGTCTACACCTTC. It specifies CASSVGPPGVYTF.

The chain employs TRBV2 and TRBJ1-2, with D possibly being TRBD1 (5 bases). Germline-derived CDR1 and CDR2 are SNHLY and FYNNEI. Trimming took 7 bases from V and 3 from J, leaving 15 bases between them. The CDR3 has 14 residues. The CDR3 bases are TGTGCCAGCAAGTTGGGACTTGGTGACTATGGCTACACCTTC. Amino acids: CASKLGLGDYGYTF.

V gene TRBV9 combines with J gene TRBJ1-6, with 11 bases that match TRBD1. CDR1 SGDLS and CDR2 YYNGEE come from the germline V gene. CDR3 size: 15 residues. V lost 3 bases and J lost 7; bases outside the gene matches: 3. The chain's CDR3 is CASSAGQGGNSPLHF. The CDR3 DNA sequence: TGTGCCAGCAGCGCGGGACAGGGGGGGAATTCACCCCTCCACTTT.

The gene calls are TRBV10-2 and TRBJ2-3; the D gene is possibly TRBD2 (6 bases). Trimming left V 0 bases short and J 0 bases short, with 10 bases between. Germline CDR1 and CDR2: WSHSY and SAAADI. The length of the CDR3 is 16 residues. The CDR3 protein is CASSESRTTSTDTQYF. The CDR3 DNA follows: TGCGCCAGCAGTGAGTCGCGGACTACTAGCACAGATACGCAGTATTTT.

The chain couples TRBV28 to TRBJ2-1; 9 bases are shared with TRBD2. The CDR3 covers 15 residues. The germline V gene encodes CDR1 MDHEN and CDR2 SYDVKM. Trimming took 3 bases from V and 7 from J; bases not matched to a gene: 7. The CDR3 loop is CASSFTLAGFNEQFF. Written as DNA, the CDR3 is TGTGCCAGCAGTTTCACGCTAGCGGGATTTAATGAGCAGTTCTTC. Supplemented by reference TRBV28 and TRBJ2-1, the full variable domain reads DVKVTQSSRYLVKRTGEKVFLECVQDMDHENMFWYRQDPGLGLRLIYFSYDVKMKEKGDIPEGYSVSREKKERFSLILESASTNQTSMYLCASSFTLAGFNEQFFGPGTRLTVL.

This clone was detected a few times. V gene TRBV28 combines with J gene TRBJ2-1; 11 nucleotides match TRBD1. Germline V gives CDR1 MDHEN, CDR2 SYDVKM. This CDR3 has 15 amino acids. The J segment lost 3 bases and the V segment lost 5 bases, leaving 3 bases of the junction unmatched. The CDR3 spells CASSDGTGGYNEQFF. DNA of the CDR3: TGTGCCAGCAGTGACGGGACAGGGGGCTACAATGAGCAGTTCTTC.

V usage is TRBV7-3 and J usage is TRBJ2-7, with D perhaps matching TRBD2 (6 bases). The V end was cut by 1 base, the J end by 1 base, with 11 bases between. CDR3 length: 15 residues. Germline CDR1 SGHTA, CDR2 FQGTGA. The CDR3 coding sequence is TGTGCCAGCAGCTTAAGTAGCGGTGTTTCCTACGAGCAGTACTTC. Translated, it gives CASSLSSGVSYEQYF.

The sample holds a few counts of this clone. J is TRBJ1-5 and V is TRBV19; TRBD1 aligns across 7 bases. The CDR3 spans 14 residues. Looked up from germline, CDR1 is LNHDA and CDR2 is SQIVND (reference sequence). V lost 10 bases and J lost 7; bases outside the gene matches: 13. In nucleotides, the CDR3 is TGTGCCACTTCGACAGGGAAAGGGGGCCAGCCCCAGCATTTT. Protein sequence: CATSTGKGGQPQHF.